Listed below are T cell receptor beta chains from one sample, sequenced in a study of breast tumors, draining lymph nodes, adjacent tissues. TCRdb re-analysed the multiplex PCR reads in MiXCR, keeping a single row per CDR3 protein. This sample carries about 14,000 distinct CDR3 sequences, around three fifths of them seen once, and the ten largest clones take 25% to 35%. The source material was tumor-adjacent breast tissue. The receptors stem from a female donor with breast cancer. Some clones in this sample may be carry-over from other donors' samples. Each CDR3 is given with its conserved first and last residue. The order of the fields is clone size, D gene, J gene, V gene, CDR3 protein, CDR3 DNA. D genes are given only for firm matches. Where a row states a size, it is once, few, many or the class of an expanded clone; other rows omit it.

medium-sized - TRBJ1-2 TRBV20-1 CSAPGRNYGYTF TGCAGTGCTCCGGGACGGAACTATGGCTACACCTTC
- - TRBJ1-2 TRBV13 CASSSGDGELNYGYTF TGTGCCAGCAGCTCTGGGGATGGGGAGTTGAACTATGGCTACACCTTC
- TRBD2 TRBJ2-5 TRBV2 CASSEAAVWTSGFQETQYF TGTGCCAGCAGTGAAGCAGCGGTTTGGACTAGCGGATTCCAAGAGACCCAGTACTTC
- TRBD2 TRBJ2-1 TRBV6-6 CASAYLTGGRDEQFF TGTGCCAGCGCTTACCTTACGGGAGGGCGGGATGAGCAGTTCTTC
many TRBD1 TRBJ2-2 TRBV6-6 CASSSTGSETGELFF TGTGCCAGCAGTTCGACAGGGTCGGAAACCGGGGAGCTGTTTTTT
many TRBD2 TRBJ2-1 TRBV20-1 CSVNLAGGPFAYNEQFF TGCAGTGTTAACCTAGCGGGAGGGCCTTTTGCCTACAATGAGCAGTTCTTC
medium-sized - TRBJ2-3 TRBV20-1 CSARGSTDTQYF TGCAGTGCTAGAGGGAGCACAGATACGCAGTATTTT
medium-sized TRBD2 TRBJ2-7 TRBV6-1 CASIGTSGRLGEQYF TGTGCCAGCATAGGGACTAGCGGGAGGTTGGGGGAGCAGTACTTC
medium-sized TRBD1 TRBJ2-7 TRBV5-6 CASREGTGGDAYEQYF TGTGCCAGCAGGGAAGGGACAGGGGGTGACGCCTACGAGCAGTACTTC
medium-sized TRBD2 TRBJ2-7 TRBV29-1 CSVALAGVGEQYF TGCAGCGTTGCTCTAGCGGGAGTGGGAGAGCAGTACTTC
few TRBD1 TRBJ1-2 TRBV12-3/TRBV12-4 CASSPGTVAHYGYTF TGTGCCAGCAGTCCAGGGACAGTCGCTCACTATGGCTACACCTTC
- - TRBJ1-2 TRBV20-1 CSVPFRVAIFLCANYGYTF TGCAGTGTCCCTTTTAGAGTGGCTATATTCTTATGTGCTAACTATGGCTACACCTTC
- - TRBJ1-2 TRBV9 CASSVDTNYGYTF TGTGCCAGCAGCGTAGACACTAACTATGGCTACACCTTC
- TRBD2 TRBJ2-7 TRBV20-1 CSASGRSSYEQYF TGCAGTGCTAGCGGGAGGTCGTCCTACGAGCAGTACTTC
medium-sized TRBD1 TRBJ1-2 TRBV19 CASSMRGQGVYGYTF TGTGCCAGTAGTATGAGGGGACAGGGGGTCTATGGCTACACCTTC
medium-sized TRBD2 TRBJ2-7 TRBV29-1 CSVAQYRLAEGGVWGEQYF TGCAGCGTTGCCCAATATCGACTAGCGGAAGGAGGGGTTTGGGGCGAGCAGTACTTC
- - TRBJ2-1 TRBV25-1 CASKVDYNEQFF TGTGCCAGCAAGGTGGACTACAATGAGCAGTTCTTC
once TRBD2 TRBJ2-1 TRBV9 CASSVGTSSYNEQFF TGTGCCAGCAGCGTCGGGACTAGTTCCTACAATGAGCAGTTCTTC
- TRBD1 TRBJ2-7 TRBV20-1 CSARKTGEDYEQYF TGCAGTGCTCGGAAGACAGGGGAGGACTACGAGCAGTACTTC
- TRBD2 TRBJ2-3 TRBV6-4 CASSQVGLAGYTDTQYF TGTGCCAGCAGCCAAGTCGGACTAGCGGGGTACACAGATACGCAGTATTTT
- - TRBJ1-2 TRBV24-1 CATSPQTGPLDGYTF TGTGCCACCAGTCCACAGACAGGACCCCTGGATGGCTACACCTTC
- - TRBJ2-1 TRBV20-1 CSARARRQGGQVGIEQFF TGCAGTGCTAGAGCTCGACGGCAGGGGGGTCAAGTAGGTATTGAGCAGTTCTTC
- TRBD2 TRBJ2-7 TRBV11-1 CASSSGLVGPLSYEQYF TGTGCCAGCAGCTCCGGACTAGTTGGCCCTCTTAGCTACGAGCAGTACTTC
many TRBD2 TRBJ2-1 TRBV11-2 CASSLGASGRALSNEQFF TGTGCCAGCAGCTTAGGTGCGAGCGGGAGGGCGCTTTCCAATGAGCAGTTCTTC
once - TRBJ2-7 TRBV9 CASSVDRRHYEQYF TGTGCCAGCAGCGTCGACCGTCGGCACTACGAGCAGTACTTC
- - TRBJ2-3 TRBV11-3 CASSLLNPTDTQYF TGTGCCAGCAGCTTATTGAACCCGACAGATACGCAGTATTTT
many - TRBJ2-5 TRBV20-1 CSARFGGSDETQYF TGCAGTGCTAGGTTTGGGGGGAGTGATGAGACCCAGTACTTC
- TRBD2 TRBJ2-1 TRBV29-1 CSVVMSSGAQFF TGCAGCGTTGTAATGTCCAGCGGGGCACAGTTCTTC
- - TRBJ2-2 TRBV29-1 CSVGPNTGELFF TGCAGCGTTGGACCAAACACCGGGGAGCTGTTTTTT
many TRBD1 TRBJ2-2 TRBV19 CASSTRGQPHTGELFF TGTGCCAGTAGTACTAGGGGGCAGCCTCACACCGGGGAGCTGTTTTTT
- - TRBJ2-5 TRBV18 CVSSSARETQYF TGTGTCAGCTCATCGGCTCGAGAGACCCAGTACTTC
- - TRBJ2-2 TRBV7-9 CASSLGLPNTGELFF TGTGCCAGCAGCTTGGGACTTCCGAACACCGGGGAGCTGTTTTTT
- TRBD1 TRBJ1-3 TRBV29-1 CSVDAGGGGKPIFF TGCAGCGTTGATGCAGGGGGAGGCGGAAAACCCATATTTTTT
few TRBD1 TRBJ2-3 TRBV5-1 CASSLEDRGTHTQYF TGCGCCAGCAGCTTGGAGGACAGGGGAACCCATACGCAGTATTTT